This T cell receptor (beta chain) stems from a study of T cells in Graves' hyperthyroidism and ophthalmopathy. Whole-study results and caveats: Expanded thyroid clonotypes (above 0.001) were mostly also found in blood.

Diagnostic assessment was based on clinical symptoms, serum thyroxine and TRAb, thyroid ultrasound and orbital computed tomography. Extraction of PBMCs used roughly 9.3 ml of fresh peripheral blood. Germline V gene data show CDR1 as DFQATT and CDR2 as SNEGSKA (reference sequence). The V and J ends lost 1 base and 5 bases respectively, with 14 bases between them. CDR3 length: 14 amino acids. The sample holds a few counts of this clonotype. Antigen: not known. It was RNA transcripts that yielded the amplified TCR beta CDR3 regions. HTBI primers drove first-round RT-PCR of the TCR CDR3. Using its own MiXCR run on the multiplex PCR reads, TCRdb lists one record per CDR3 protein. The data hold over 400,000 distinct CDR3 sequences, with under 15% observed a single time.

The sequence came from a man aged 18-30 years with Graves' ophthalmopathy. The chain uses TRBV20-1 and TRBJ1-1; TRBD1 is a possible D gene (6 bases). Input material: blood. The CDR3 coding sequence is TGCAGTGCTAGAGTAGGCAGGGGCTGGACTGAAGCTTTCTTT. Its translation: CSARVGRGWTEAFF.